The 30 T cell receptor beta chains below all came from one sample that was sequenced in a study of shared clonotypes between healthy human individuals (TCRdb year 2020). Libraries were made using the immunoSEQ multiplex PCR assay. Here the immuneACCESS table is served through TCRdb, limited to in-frame sequences with V and J called. Missing clones are a known gap in these copies; in checked studies unresolved V genes cover under half, and the rest lacks a known reason. The sample table records millions of clones; approximately 95% of these occur just once. 0.3% to 0.4% of the sample is taken by the ten largest. Source material: naive CD4+ T cells from PBMCs. The cell subset or site label here, explained by the study, means: CD45RA+ positively selected. The receptors stem from a man between 18 and 29 years old in good health. Some clones in this sample may be carry-over from other donors' samples.

The chain links TRBV10-3 to TRBJ1-1; D may be TRBD1 (6 bases). Germline CDR1 is ENHRY and CDR2 is SYGVKD. V was trimmed by 2 bases and J by 5 bases, leaving 15 bases between them. The CDR3 has 15 residues. CDR3: CAISERKQGWTEAFF. DNA of the CDR3: TGTGCCATCAGTGAGCGTAAACAGGGTTGGACTGAAGCTTTCTTT.

This rearrangement joins TRBV6-6 to TRBJ2-3; D perhaps matches TRBD2 (5 bases). Deletions cut 6 bases from V and 11 bases from J, with 12 bases between. This CDR3 contains 11 residues. Germline lookup yields CDR1 MNHNY and CDR2 SVGAGI (reference sequence). CDR3 sequence reads: CASSIEGWQYF. The CDR3 DNA reads TGTGCCAGCAGCATAGAGGGCTGGCAGTATTTT.

The chain couples TRBV28 to TRBJ1-1; D is uncertain. The germline V gene has CDR1 MDHEN and CDR2 SYDVKM. CDR3 size: 16 residues. The V end lost 4 bases, the J end lost 5 bases, and 20 bases lay between the germline ends. In nucleotides, the CDR3 is TGTGCCAGCAGTTCAGAGGCTTTGGGGAGAGGTACTGAAGCTTTCTTT. This translates into CASSSEALGRGTEAFF.

In DNA, the CDR3 is TGTGCCAGCAGCTTGACAGGGGCCGGGAGATATACGCAGTATTTT. It is translated as CASSLTGAGRYTQYF. V usage is TRBV11-2 and J usage is TRBJ2-3; 8 bases line up with TRBD1. The germline V gene encodes CDR1 SGHAT and CDR2 FQNNGV. The CDR3 length is 15 residues. Losses at the gene ends were 3 bases for V and 7 bases for J; bases not matched to a gene: 9.

The rearrangement joins TRBV15 to TRBJ2-7; D not resolved. The V gene lost 0 bases and the J gene lost 5 bases, with 11 bases spanning the gap. CDR1 and CDR2 (germline): LNHNV, YYDKDF (reference sequence). The CDR3 contains 14 residues. CDR3 loop: CATSRDRTQDEQYF. DNA for the CDR3: TGTGCCACCAGCAGAGATCGGACCCAGGACGAGCAGTACTTC.

This chain uses TRBV5-6 with TRBJ1-2; D is unclear. CDR1 SGHDT and CDR2 YYEEEE come from the germline V gene. The CDR3 is 14 residues long. The germline V and J ends were trimmed by 4 bases and 5 bases, with 15 bases remaining between them. The CDR3 region has the DNA TGTGCCAGCAGCGGACCGGGAGCAAATTATGGCTACACCTTC. Protein sequence: CASSGPGANYGYTF. Full variable domain (rest looked up from reference TRBV5-6 and TRBJ1-2): DAGVTQSPTHLIKTRGQQVTLRCSPKSGHDTVSWYQQALGQGPQFIFQYYEEEERQRGNFPDRFSGHQFPNYSSELNVNALLLGDSALYLCASSGPGANYGYTFGSGTRLTVV.

This chain joins TRBV9 and TRBJ1-2, with a possible D match to TRBD1 (5 bases). Germline CDR1 SGDLS, CDR2 YYNGEE. The CDR3 consists of 15 residues. Trimming removed 6 bases from V and 7 bases from J, with 22 bases in between. The DNA of the CDR3 is TGTGCCAGCACCGCCGAGGGCAGGGAATGGTCTGGCTACACCTTC. Translation: CASTAEGREWSGYTF.

The chain links TRBV6-1 to TRBJ1-5; TRBD1 matches at 8 bases. Germline V CDR1 and CDR2: MNHNS, SASEGT. The J segment lost 4 bases and the V segment lost 3 bases, leaving 2 bases of the junction unmatched. The CDR3 consists of 14 residues. The CDR3 DNA is TGTGCCAGCAGTGACACAGGGGGGAATCAGCCCCAGCATTTT. This gives the protein CASSDTGGNQPQHF.

The chain links TRBV2 to TRBJ2-6; perhaps D is TRBD1 or TRBD2 (6 bases each). CDR1 is SNHLY and CDR2 is FYNNEI in the germline V gene. Trimming pared 7 bases from V and 2 bases from J, leaving 15 bases between. The CDR3 spans 16 residues. The CDR3 is CASTGAPGTGANVLTF. The CDR3 DNA reads TGTGCCAGCACGGGGGCCCCTGGGACTGGGGCCAACGTCCTGACTTTC. Drawing the rest from reference TRBV2 and TRBJ2-6, the complete variable domain is EPEVTQTPSHQVTQMGQEVILRCVPISNHLYFYWYRQILGQKVEFLVSFYNNEISEKSEIFDDQFSVERPDGSNFTLKIRSTKLEDSAMYFCASTGAPGTGANVLTFGAGSRLTVL.

The chain recombines TRBV15 with TRBJ1-2, with D possibly matching TRBD1 (5 bases). Looked up from germline, CDR1 is LNHNV and CDR2 is YYDKDF (reference sequence). The CDR3 extends over 18 amino acids. V dropped 2 bases and J dropped 2 bases, with 21 bases sitting between them. The CDR3 region has the DNA TGTGCCACCAGCAGACAGACCTCGGGGCAGGGTGTGAACTATGGCTACACCTTC. Protein product: CATSRQTSGQGVNYGYTF.

Details on this clone: This CDR3 is also generated by other DNA sequences in the sample. The chain employs TRBV7-2 and TRBJ2-7, with D possibly being TRBD2 (5 bases). Germline CDR1 and CDR2: SGHTA and FQGNSA. The CDR3 extends over 13 amino acids. Trimming took off 4 bases at V and 1 base at J, with 8 bases between the two ends. The CDR3 DNA reads as TGTGCCAGCAGCTCCCGGGGATCCTACGAGCAGTACTTC. Amino acid sequence: CASSSRGSYEQYF.

In this sample, this clone turned up once. The chain recombines TRBV5-3 with TRBJ1-4; D is uncertain. TRBV5-3 is assigned to the ORF class and has an uncertain function. V shed 8 bases and J shed 8 bases, with 16 bases lying between them. The CDR3 covers 13 residues. The CDR3 protein is CASLPPFGEKLFF. In DNA form, the CDR3 reads TGTGCCAGCTTACCCCCGTTCGGGGAAAAACTGTTTTTT.

V usage is TRBV2 and J usage is TRBJ1-6, with no clear D. V lost 4 bases and J lost 9, with 10 bases in between. Germline CDR1 and CDR2: SNHLY and FYNNEI. The CDR3 loop spans 13 amino acids. The CDR3 here is CASSGPVSSPLHF. DNA for the CDR3: TGTGCCAGCAGTGGACCAGTGAGTTCACCCCTCCACTTT.

The chain uses TRBV4-1 and TRBJ2-2; D may be TRBD1 (6 bases). The V gene's germline CDR1 is MGHRA and CDR2 YSYEKL. The CDR3 extends over 18 amino acids. Trimming pared 2 bases from V and 0 bases from J, leaving 16 bases between. CDR3 residues: CASSQPSHRTANTGELFF. The DNA of the CDR3 is TGCGCCAGCAGCCAACCCTCTCACAGGACAGCGAACACCGGGGAGCTGTTTTTT.

J is TRBJ1-5 and V is TRBV18, with D unresolved. The V gene lost 3 bases and the J gene lost 7 bases, with 16 bases spanning the gap. The CDR3 is 15 residues long. CDR1 KGHSH and CDR2 LQKENI come from the germline V gene. In DNA, the CDR3 is TGTGCCAGCTCACCGGACGGTTCCTCAGGACAGCCCCAGCATTTT. It encodes CASSPDGSSGQPQHF.

The rearrangement uses TRBV28 and TRBJ2-7; TRBD1 matches 7 bases. The CDR3 runs 15 residues. The trim removed 4 bases at V and 1 base at J, leaving 7 bases unmatched. CDR1 is MDHEN and CDR2 is SYDVKM in the germline V gene. The CDR3 region is CASSSAGQESYEQYF. CDR3 nucleotide sequence: TGTGCCAGCAGTTCCGCCGGACAGGAGTCCTACGAGCAGTACTTC.

This clone occurred a few times. The CDR3 sequence: CSSSEGLYTEAFF. CDR3 DNA sequence: TGCAGCTCTTCAGAGGGGCTGTACACTGAAGCTTTCTTT. The gene calls are TRBV29-1 and TRBJ1-1; a possible D gene is TRBD1 (5 bases). This CDR3 has 13 amino acids. Germline assignment: CDR1 SQVTM and CDR2 ANQGSEA. The V gene lost 8 bases and the J gene lost 3 bases, with 16 bases spanning the gap.

The V and J genes are TRBV7-2 and TRBJ2-1, with 11 bases identical to TRBD1. CDR3 length: 16 amino acids. Germline V gene sequence: CDR1 SGHTA, CDR2 FQGNSA. The trim removed 1 base at V and 6 bases at J, leaving 5 bases unmatched. The CDR3 DNA follows: TGTGCCAGCAGCTTAGTAGGGACAGGGGGTGGCAATGAGCAGTTCTTC. Translation gives CASSLVGTGGGNEQFF.

V is TRBV19 and J is TRBJ1-5, with a weak D call TRBD1 (5 bases). CDR1 and CDR2 (germline): LNHDA, SQIVND (reference sequence). The CDR3 runs to 16 residues. V was trimmed by 0 bases and J by 5 bases, leaving 14 bases between them. The CDR3 DNA reads TGTGCCAGTAGTATAGATCCCCGCGGGACGGATCAGCCCCAGCATTTT. Translating gives CASSIDPRGTDQPQHF.

This chain connects TRBV28 to TRBJ2-5, with 7 bases that match TRBD2. The CDR3 consists of 14 residues. V lost 6 bases to trimming and J lost 3 bases; unmatched junction nucleotides: 7. The V gene's germline CDR1 is MDHEN and CDR2 SYDVKM. In nucleotides, the CDR3 is TGTGCCAGCAGCACCCCCGGGGGGAAAGAGACCCAGTACTTC. It translates to CASSTPGGKETQYF.

The chain carries TRBV18 and TRBJ2-1; the match to TRBD2 covers 7 bases. The CDR3 covers 14 residues. The J segment lost 8 bases and the V segment lost 2 bases, leaving 6 bases of the junction unmatched. Per the germline V gene, CDR1 is KGHSH and CDR2 is LQKENI. CDR3 DNA sequence: TGTGCCAGCTCACCAAGGACTAGGGTAGATGAGCAGTTCTTC. It codes for CASSPRTRVDEQFF.

This clone turned up a few times. This rearrangement joins TRBV13 to TRBJ1-1, with D tentatively TRBD1 (5 bases). Germline CDR1 is PRHDT and CDR2 is FYEKMQ (reference sequence). This CDR3 spans 16 amino acids. V was clipped by 5 bases and J by 3 bases, with 19 bases between them. DNA for the CDR3: TGTGCCAGCAGCGACGGAGTGGGCCGGGGCGACACTGAAGCTTTCTTT. Amino acid sequence: CASSDGVGRGDTEAFF.

The chain combines TRBV5-5 with TRBJ2-2, with D perhaps being TRBD1 or TRBD2 (5 bases each). The CDR3 loop spans 17 amino acids. CDR1 is SGHKS, CDR2 YYEKEE, per germline (reference sequence). V was shortened by 2 bases and J by 1 base, with 15 bases between the two germline ends. The CDR3 loop is CASSFSGTALNTGELFF. The CDR3, as DNA: TGTGCCAGCAGCTTTTCAGGGACGGCACTGAACACCGGGGAGCTGTTTTTT.

The V gene is TRBV4-2, the J gene TRBJ1-2; D remains ambiguous. Trimming cost V 4 bases and J 9 bases, with 12 bases left between them. The CDR3 runs to 12 residues. The germline V gene has CDR1 LGHNA and CDR2 YNFKEQ. In nucleotides, the CDR3 is TGTGCCAGCAGCCCGGCGGGCAGCCGCTACACCTTC. Protein sequence: CASSPAGSRYTF.

As to this clone: The identical CDR3 is also encoded by other nucleotide sequences in the sample. V is TRBV18 and J is TRBJ2-7; the D is unclear. The CDR3 is 12 amino acids. Germline V lookup: CDR1 KGHSH, CDR2 LQKENI. Deletions cut 6 bases from V and 3 bases from J, with 9 bases between. The CDR3 sequence is CASSPESYEQYF. CDR3 in DNA: TGTGCCAGCTCCCCCGAGAGCTACGAGCAGTACTTC.

V and J are TRBV18 and TRBJ1-1; D not certain. Germline CDR1 reads KGHSH; CDR2 reads LQKENI. The CDR3 has 15 amino acids. Trimming left V 3 bases short and J 0 bases short, with 11 bases between. CDR3 sequence: CASSPTVDLNTEAFF. DNA of the CDR3: TGTGCCAGCTCACCTACAGTGGACTTGAACACTGAAGCTTTCTTT.

The chain links TRBV7-3 to TRBJ2-7, with 7 nucleotides matching TRBD1. Germline-derived CDR1 and CDR2 are SGHTA and FQGTGA. This CDR3 region has 13 residues. V gave up 5 bases and J gave up 3 bases; unmatched junction bases: 4. CDR3 bases: TGTGCCAGCAGCACCAGACAGGGCTACGAGCAGTACTTC. Its translation: CASSTRQGYEQYF.

The rearrangement joins TRBV30 to TRBJ1-1, with D possibly TRBD1 on 6 matching bases. V lost 5 bases to trimming and J lost 6 bases, with 16 bases between them. Looked up from germline, CDR1 is GTSNPN and CDR2 is SVGIG (reference sequence). The CDR3 totals 13 residues. This CDR3 reads CAWSAGARAEAFF. CDR3 DNA sequence: TGTGCCTGGTCGGCAGGGGCAAGGGCTGAAGCTTTCTTT.

The chain links TRBV2 to TRBJ1-2; D remains unclear. CDR3 length: 12 residues. The germline V gene has CDR1 SNHLY and CDR2 FYNNEI. Between the trimmed V and J ends, which lost 6 bases and 2 bases, there was a span of 7 bases. The CDR3 is CASREENYGYTF. CDR3 coding DNA: TGTGCCAGCAGGGAGGAAAACTATGGCTACACCTTC.

CDR3 in amino acids: CASRTPRDREETQYF. CDR3 DNA sequence: TGTGCCAGCAGGACACCTCGGGACAGGGAAGAGACCCAGTACTTC. The chain couples TRBV28 to TRBJ2-5, with 9 bases identical to TRBD1. There are 15 residues in the CDR3. CDR1 MDHEN and CDR2 SYDVKM come from the germline V gene. V shed 6 bases and J 3 bases; nucleotides not matched to a gene: 8.